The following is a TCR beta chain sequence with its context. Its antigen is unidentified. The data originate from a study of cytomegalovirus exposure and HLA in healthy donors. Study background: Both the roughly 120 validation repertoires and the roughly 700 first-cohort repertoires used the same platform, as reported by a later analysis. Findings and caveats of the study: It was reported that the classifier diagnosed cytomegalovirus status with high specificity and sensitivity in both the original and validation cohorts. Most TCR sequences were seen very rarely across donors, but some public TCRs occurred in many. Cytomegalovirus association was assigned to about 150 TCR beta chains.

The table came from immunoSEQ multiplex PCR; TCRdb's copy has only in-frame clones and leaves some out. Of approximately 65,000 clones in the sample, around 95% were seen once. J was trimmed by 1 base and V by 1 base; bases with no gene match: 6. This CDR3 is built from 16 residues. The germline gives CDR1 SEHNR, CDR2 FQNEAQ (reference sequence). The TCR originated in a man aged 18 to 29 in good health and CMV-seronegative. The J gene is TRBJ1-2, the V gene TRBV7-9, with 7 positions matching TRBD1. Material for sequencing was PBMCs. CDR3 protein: CASSLGSWDSNYGYTF. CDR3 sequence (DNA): TGTGCCAGCAGCTTAGGTTCGTGGGACAGTAACTATGGCTACACCTTC.